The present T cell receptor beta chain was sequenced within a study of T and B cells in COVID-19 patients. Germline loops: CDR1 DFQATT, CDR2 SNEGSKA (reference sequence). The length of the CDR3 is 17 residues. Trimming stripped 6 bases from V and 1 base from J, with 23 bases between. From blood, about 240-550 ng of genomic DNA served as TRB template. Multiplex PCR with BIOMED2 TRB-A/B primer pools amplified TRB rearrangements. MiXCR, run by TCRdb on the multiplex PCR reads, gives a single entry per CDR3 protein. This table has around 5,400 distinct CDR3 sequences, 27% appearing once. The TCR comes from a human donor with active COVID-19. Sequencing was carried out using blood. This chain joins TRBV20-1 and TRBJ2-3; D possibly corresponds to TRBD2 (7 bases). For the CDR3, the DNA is TGCAGTGCGGAAGGGGGGGAGGGCCTTGTGGGCACAGATACGCAGTATTTT. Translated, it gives CSAEGGEGLVGTDTQYF.